These T cell receptor beta chains were read from a single sample in a study of regulatory dendritic cells for organ transplantation. The table came from immunoSEQ multiplex PCR; TCRdb's copy has only in-frame clones and leaves some out. Found here are around 20,000 clones, around three quarters of them singletons; the top ten hold approximately 0.92%. The sequencing input was memory CD4+ T cells from blood. The receptor set was obtained from a human donor in good health. Both conserved end residues are part of each CDR3. The D gene is left open where the match is weak. Some rows have no size entry. The others give once, few or many, or a class for an expanded clone.

v_gene,j_gene,abundance,d_gene,CDR3nt,CDR3aa
TRBV5-1,TRBJ2-5,.,TRBD1,TGCGCCAGCAGCGGCGGGACAGGGCAATCTCAAGAGACCCAGTACTTC,CASSGGTGQSQETQYF
TRBV10-2,TRBJ1-2,.,TRBD1,TGCGCCAGCAGTGAGTCGGGACAGGGTCCTTATGGCTACACCTTC,CASSESGQGPYGYTF
TRBV7-2,TRBJ1-6,.,.,TGTGCCAGCAGCTACGGAGGGACGGGGCAGGATAATTCACCCCTCCACTTT,CASSYGGTGQDNSPLHF
TRBV7-6,TRBJ1-5,.,.,TGTGCCAGCAGCTTGAGCGAAAATCAGCCCCAGCATTTT,CASSLSENQPQHF
TRBV5-1,TRBJ1-6,few,TRBD1,TGCGCCAGCAGCTTGAAGACAGGGGATGATTCACCCCTCCACTTT,CASSLKTGDDSPLHF
TRBV7-2,TRBJ1-2,.,.,TGTGCCAGCAGCTCAAGTCGAACGGGCTATGGCTACACCTTC,CASSSSRTGYGYTF
TRBV5-4,TRBJ2-1,.,TRBD1,TGTGCCAGCAGTAGTCAGGGGGCAAGGTCCTACAATGAGCAGTTCTTC,CASSSQGARSYNEQFF
TRBV23-1,TRBJ1-3,once,TRBD1,TGCGCCAGCAGTCGACCCGGGACAGGGCAGAGCTCTGGAAACACCATATATTTT,CASSRPGTGQSSGNTIYF
TRBV16,TRBJ1-5,few,.,TGTGCCAGCAGCCAATCAGGACAAGGCAATCAGCCCCAGCATTTT,CASSQSGQGNQPQHF
TRBV6-5,TRBJ1-1,.,.,TGTGCCAGCAGTTACTCGGGGGCAGAGAACACTGAAGCTTTCTTT,CASSYSGAENTEAFF
TRBV5-8,TRBJ2-2,.,.,TGTGCCAGCAGCTTGGTCCTAGCCGACACCGGGGAGCTGTTTTTT,CASSLVLADTGELFF
TRBV19,TRBJ2-3,.,.,TGTGCCAGTAGTAGTACTAGCTCAGATACGCAGTATTTT,CASSSTSSDTQYF